One and the same sample provided the 27 T cell receptor beta chains below, sequenced in a study of cytomegalovirus exposure and HLA in healthy donors. PCR employed 60 Vbeta and 13 Jbeta primers. Method: immunoSEQ multiplex PCR; TCRdb's copy keeps in-frame clones and lacks some. The table shows about 94,000 clones, with 50% to 75% occurring only once. Sample: PBMCs. Receptors originate from a man younger than 40 in good health and CMV-seronegative.

In regard to this clone: The junction departs from germline at one end; a sequencing error may be responsible. This chain links TRBV7-7 with TRBJ2-7, with TRBD1 identical over 9 bases. CDR1 and CDR2 from the germline V gene are SSHAT and FNYEAQ (reference sequence). This CDR3 comprises 13 residues. CDR3 DNA sequence: TGTGCTAGCAGCTCGGACAGGGGTGACGAGCAGTACTTC. This codes for CASSSDRGDEQYF.

The V call is TRBV7-9, the J call TRBJ1-1, with 7 bases aligning to TRBD1. Unmatched junction bases numbered 7, after V lost 7 bases and J lost 5 bases. Germline values: CDR1 SEHNR, CDR2 FQNEAQ (reference sequence). The CDR3 consists of 13 residues. As DNA, the CDR3 is TGTGCCAGCAACGACAGGGTTATAACTGAAGCTTTCTTT. Translation: CASNDRVITEAFF.

The chain joins TRBV19 to TRBJ1-3; 9 bases match TRBD1. Unmatched junction bases numbered 3, after V lost 3 bases and J lost 0 bases. The CDR3 covers 16 residues. Looked up from germline, CDR1 is LNHDA and CDR2 is SQIVND (reference sequence). The CDR3 region has the DNA TGTGCCAGTAGTATTTCGACAGGGGGCTCTGGAAACACCATATATTTT. Translated: CASSISTGGSGNTIYF.

This rearrangement joins TRBV6-6 to TRBJ2-1; D perhaps matches TRBD1 (6 bases). Trimming took 6 bases from V and 0 from J, leaving 15 bases between them. CDR1 is MNHNY, CDR2 SVGAGI, per germline (reference sequence). This CDR3 is 16 amino acids long. CDR3 in DNA: TGTGCCAGCAGGAAAACAGGGCAAAGCTCCTACAATGAGCAGTTCTTC. As protein: CASRKTGQSSYNEQFF.

This chain joins TRBV7-9 and TRBJ2-6, with 7 bases aligning to TRBD1. This CDR3 spans 17 amino acids. V lost 6 bases, J lost 0 bases, and 8 bases stayed unmatched. Germline V gene data show CDR1 as SEHNR and CDR2 as FQNEAQ (reference sequence). This CDR3 is CASRTDRPISGANVLTF. The CDR3 region has the DNA TGTGCCAGCAGGACGGACAGGCCGATCTCTGGGGCCAACGTCCTGACTTTC.

The chain recombines TRBV4-1 with TRBJ2-1; D is unclear. Germline V CDR1 and CDR2: MGHRA, YSYEKL. Trimming cost V 0 bases and J 6 bases, with 6 bases left between them. The CDR3 covers 13 residues. The chain's CDR3 is CASSQDYGNEQFF. The CDR3 DNA reads TGCGCCAGCAGCCAAGATTACGGCAATGAGCAGTTCTTC.

This clone was counted between two and nine times. V and J are TRBV28 and TRBJ2-5; tentative D call: TRBD2 (6 bases). Germline CDR1 is MDHEN and CDR2 is SYDVKM. The V end was cut by 7 bases, the J end by 3 bases, with 9 bases between. CDR3 length equals 12 residues. The CDR3 loop is CASIGGKETQYF. The CDR3 DNA reads TGTGCCAGCATCGGGGGAAAAGAGACCCAGTACTTC.

The chain is built from TRBV9 and TRBJ2-5; 8 bases fit TRBD2. The J call may be mistaken, given a closer DNA end match to TRBJ2-7. CDR3 length: 16 amino acids. The V gene's germline CDR1 is SGDLS and CDR2 YYNGEE. The CDR3, as DNA: TGTGCCAGCAGCGGACTGGCGGGGGGACCTAGCTACGAGCAGTACTTC. Residues: CASSGLAGGPSYEQYF.

In its sample, this clone was seen a few times. V and J are TRBV5-1 and TRBJ2-1; 7 bases line up with TRBD2. Per germline, CDR1 SGHRS and CDR2 YFSETQ. J gave up 3 bases and V 5 bases, and 8 bases lay outside the gene matches. This CDR3 contains 15 residues. The CDR3 sequence: CASRTAPGGYNEQFF. The DNA for the CDR3 is TGCGCCAGCAGAACCGCCCCGGGGGGCTACAATGAGCAGTTCTTC. Filled out from reference TRBV5-1 and TRBJ2-1, the complete variable domain reads KAGVTQTPRYLIKTRGQQVTLSCSPISGHRSVSWYQQTPGQGLQFLFEYFSETQRNKGNFPGRFSGRQFSNSRSEMNVSTLELGDSALYLCASRTAPGGYNEQFFGPGTRLTVL.

This clone showed up just once. V usage is TRBV7-9 and J usage is TRBJ1-1; D ambiguous. Germline CDR1 SEHNR, CDR2 FQNEAQ (reference sequence). CDR3 length: 13 amino acids. V lost 5 bases and J 1 base, leaving 8 bases between the germline ends. CDR3 DNA sequence: TGTGCCAGCAGCCGTCAGGAGAACACTGAAGCTTTCTTT. Protein sequence: CASSRQENTEAFF. The full variable domain, in which reference TRBV7-9 and TRBJ1-1 provide the parts outside the CDR3, is DTGVSQNPRHKITKRGQNVTFRCDPISEHNRLYWYRQTLGQGPEFLTYFQNEAQLEKSRLLSDRFSAERPKGSFSTLEIQRTEQGDSAMYLCASSRQENTEAFFGQGTRLTVV.

This clone was detected a few times. This chain joins TRBV25-1 and TRBJ1-5; D is perhaps TRBD1 (6 bases). The germline V gene has CDR1 MGHDK and CDR2 SYGVNS. The CDR3 loop spans 14 amino acids. V lost 5 bases, J lost 6 bases, and 14 bases lay in between. Here the CDR3 DNA reads TGTGCCAGCAGTCCATCAAGGGGGTTTCAGCCCCAGCATTTT. It translates to CASSPSRGFQPQHF.

The CDR3 loop is CASSRSGRDSNEQFF. DNA for the CDR3: TGTGCCAGTTCCAGAAGCGGGAGGGATAGCAATGAGCAGTTCTTC. V gene TRBV19 combines with J gene TRBJ2-1; 10 bases map to TRBD2. This CDR3 is 15 amino acids long. V shed 8 bases and J 6 bases; nucleotides not matched to a gene: 10. Germline V gene lookup returns CDR1 LNHDA and CDR2 SQIVND (reference sequence).

The chain combines TRBV7-2 with TRBJ2-2, with D tentatively TRBD1 (5 bases). Trimming stripped 5 bases from V and 0 bases from J, with 13 bases between. The V gene's germline CDR1 is SGHTA and CDR2 FQGNSA. The CDR3 consists of 16 residues. For the CDR3, the DNA is TGTGCCAGCAGCCCCCAGGGCGCCACGAACACCGGGGAGCTGTTTTTT. Amino acid sequence: CASSPQGATNTGELFF.

This chain links TRBV9 with TRBJ2-1; weak D call: TRBD2 (6 bases). Germline V lookup: CDR1 SGDLS, CDR2 YYNGEE. The CDR3 extends over 15 amino acids. Deletions cut 4 bases from V and 3 bases from J, with 14 bases between. The CDR3 sequence is CASSLDPGDYNEQFF. The CDR3 region has the DNA TGTGCCAGCAGCCTTGACCCGGGGGACTACAATGAGCAGTTCTTC. The variable domain in full, completed from reference TRBV9 and TRBJ2-1, reads DSGVTQTPKHLITATGQRVTLRCSPRSGDLSVYWYQQSLDQGLQFLIQYYNGEERAKGNILERFSAQQFPDLHSELNLSSLELGDSALYFCASSLDPGDYNEQFFGPGTRLTVL.

The genes are TRBV6-1 and TRBJ2-7, with 9 nucleotides matching TRBD1. Germline V CDR1 and CDR2: MNHNS, SASEGT. The CDR3 loop spans 13 amino acids. With V trimmed by 6 bases and J by 3 bases, 3 bases remained unmatched. DNA of the CDR3: TGTGCCAGCAGCGGGGACAGGGACTACGAGCAGTACTTC. Translation gives CASSGDRDYEQYF.

This clone was recorded a few times. The V call is TRBV19, the J call TRBJ2-3; 7 positions match TRBD2. Losses at the gene ends were 5 bases for V and 3 bases for J; bases not matched to a gene: 5. Germline CDR1 and CDR2: LNHDA and SQIVND (reference sequence). The CDR3 covers 14 residues. The CDR3 sequence: CASSAGGRTDTQYF. The CDR3 DNA is TGTGCCAGTAGTGCCGGGGGGAGGACAGATACGCAGTATTTT.

This clone has only a few counts. CDR3: CASSIGGGQVNQPQHF. In DNA, the CDR3 is TGTGCCAGTAGTATAGGGGGGGGGCAAGTCAATCAGCCCCAGCATTTT. The chain couples TRBV19 to TRBJ1-5, with TRBD1 as a possible D gene (6 bases). The ends were cut back, 1 base at V and 3 bases at J, with 13 bases in the middle. The CDR3 length is 16 residues. Germline CDR1 LNHDA, CDR2 SQIVND (reference sequence).

This clone was observed a handful of times. In nucleotides, the CDR3 is TGTGCCAGCAGTGTGACTCGACCCCTCCACTTT. Translation gives CASSVTRPLHF. V and J are TRBV28 and TRBJ1-6; D remains unclear. This CDR3 has 11 amino acids. From germline, CDR1 is MDHEN and CDR2 SYDVKM. Trimming cost V 5 bases and J 12 bases, with 8 bases left between them.

V is TRBV27 and J is TRBJ2-1; 8 bases fit TRBD2. The CDR3 has 15 residues. The V and J ends lost 4 bases and 6 bases, in that order; junction bases with no gene match: 8. The germline V gene encodes CDR1 MNHEY and CDR2 SMNVEV (reference sequence). CDR3 DNA: TGTGCCAGCAGTTGGGGCGGGAGGTCGGGCAATGAGCAGTTCTTC. Translated: CASSWGGRSGNEQFF.

This clone has a handful of counts. The chain is built from TRBV5-4 and TRBJ1-6, with 12 bases matching TRBD1. The CDR3 consists of 16 residues. Trimming cost V 4 bases and J 3 bases; bases outside gene matches: 2. Germline V gene sequence: CDR1 SGHNT, CDR2 YYREEE (reference sequence). This chain's CDR3 is CASSGTGGYYNSPLHF. The CDR3 region has the DNA TGTGCCAGCAGCGGGACAGGGGGCTACTATAATTCACCCCTCCACTTT.

V and J are TRBV27 and TRBJ2-3; D is possibly TRBD2 (7 bases). Germline V gene data show CDR1 as MNHEY and CDR2 as SMNVEV (reference sequence). CDR3 length: 15 residues. With 5 bases removed from V and 5 bases from J, the gap between germline ends came to 17 bases. This CDR3 reads CASSPVGGQIDTQYF. DNA for the CDR3: TGTGCCAGCAGTCCCGTCGGGGGGCAAATAGATACGCAGTATTTT.

The chain couples TRBV5-6 to TRBJ1-6; TRBD1 agrees at 9 bases. The CDR3 totals 15 residues. Looked up from germline, CDR1 is SGHDT and CDR2 is YYEEEE. J gave up 9 bases and V 0 bases, and 4 bases lay outside the gene matches. CDR3: CASSLGDRAFSPLHF. The CDR3 nucleotides read TGTGCCAGCAGCTTGGGGGACAGGGCCTTTTCACCCCTCCACTTT.

The gene calls are TRBV2 and TRBJ2-7; D remains ambiguous. The CDR3 covers 16 residues. From germline, CDR1 is SNHLY and CDR2 FYNNEI. Trimming took off 3 bases at V and 1 base at J, with 16 bases between the two ends. The CDR3 reads CASSDPIAKESYEQYF. The CDR3 DNA is TGTGCCAGCAGTGACCCTATTGCCAAGGAGTCCTACGAGCAGTACTTC.

The chain employs TRBV12-2 and TRBJ2-3; the table assigns TRBD2, which was not confirmed against the DNA. TRBV12-2 is described as a pseudogene. This CDR3 contains 16 residues. The DNA of the CDR3 is TGTGCAAGTCGCTCCATCCGGCGGGGAAGCACAGATACGCAGTATTTT. Translated: CASRSIRRGSTDTQYF.

This clone was seen more than once but under ten times. J is TRBJ2-1 and V is TRBV4-3; D perhaps matches TRBD1 (6 bases). The germline V and J ends were trimmed by 3 bases and 10 bases, with 10 bases remaining between them. CDR3 size: 12 residues. Germline assignment: CDR1 LGHNA and CDR2 YSLEER. The CDR3 loop reads CASSQAGTEQFF. The CDR3 DNA is TGCGCCAGCAGCCAGGCAGGGACAGAGCAGTTCTTC.

This clone has a count of ten or more. The rearrangement uses TRBV6-1 and TRBJ2-1, with a weak D call TRBD1 (6 bases). The germline CDR1 and CDR2 sequences are MNHNS and SASEGT. The CDR3 is 15 amino acids. V lost 4 bases, J lost 6 bases, and 16 bases lay in between. CDR3 in amino acids: CASSVSGEGGNEQFF. CDR3 DNA: TGTGCCAGCAGTGTGAGCGGCGAAGGGGGCAATGAGCAGTTCTTC.

The rearrangement uses TRBV11-2 and TRBJ1-5; 9 bases are a match to TRBD1. The trim removed 1 base at V and 2 bases at J, leaving 0 bases unmatched. Germline V gives CDR1 SGHAT, CDR2 FQNNGV. CDR3 size: 15 residues. CDR3 DNA: TGTGCCAGCAGCTTAGGACAGGGGGGCAATCAGCCCCAGCATTTT. This gives the protein CASSLGQGGNQPQHF.